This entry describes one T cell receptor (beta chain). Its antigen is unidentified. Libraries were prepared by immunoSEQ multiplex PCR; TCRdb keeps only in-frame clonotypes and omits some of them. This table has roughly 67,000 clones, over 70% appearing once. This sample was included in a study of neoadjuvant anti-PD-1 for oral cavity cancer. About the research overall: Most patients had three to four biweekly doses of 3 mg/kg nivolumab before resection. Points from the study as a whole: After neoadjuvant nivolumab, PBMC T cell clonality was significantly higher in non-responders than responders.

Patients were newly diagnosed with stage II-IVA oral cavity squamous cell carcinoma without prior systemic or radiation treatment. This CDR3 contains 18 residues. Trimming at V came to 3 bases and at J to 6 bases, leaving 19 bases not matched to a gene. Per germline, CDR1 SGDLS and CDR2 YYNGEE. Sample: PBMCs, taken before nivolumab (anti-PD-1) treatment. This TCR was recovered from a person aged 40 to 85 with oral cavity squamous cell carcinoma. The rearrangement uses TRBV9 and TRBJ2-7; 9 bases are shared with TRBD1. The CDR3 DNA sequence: TGTGCCAGCAGCGCGTATGAACCGGGACAGGGCTTCATCTCCGAGCAGTACTTC. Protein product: CASSAYEPGQGFISEQYF.